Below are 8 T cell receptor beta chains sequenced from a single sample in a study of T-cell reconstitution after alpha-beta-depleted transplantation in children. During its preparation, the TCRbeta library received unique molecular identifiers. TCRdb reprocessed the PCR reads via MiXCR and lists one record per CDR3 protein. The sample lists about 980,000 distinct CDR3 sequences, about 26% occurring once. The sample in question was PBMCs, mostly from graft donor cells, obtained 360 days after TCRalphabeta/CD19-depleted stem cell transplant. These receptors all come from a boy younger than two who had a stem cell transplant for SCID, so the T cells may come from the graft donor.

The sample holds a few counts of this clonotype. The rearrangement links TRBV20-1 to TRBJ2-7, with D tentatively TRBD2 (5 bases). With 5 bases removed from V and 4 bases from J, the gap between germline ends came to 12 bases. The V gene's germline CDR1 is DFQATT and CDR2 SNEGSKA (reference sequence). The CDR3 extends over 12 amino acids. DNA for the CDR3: TGCAGTGCTGGATGGACGGGGTACGAGCAGTACTTC. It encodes CSAGWTGYEQYF.

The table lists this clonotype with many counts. CDR3 in amino acids: CATSDFGEQFF. The CDR3 coding sequence is TGTGCCACCAGTGATTTCGGGGAGCAGTTCTTC. The rearrangement uses TRBV24-1 and TRBJ2-1; no reliable D call. CDR3 length equals 11 residues. Germline assignment: CDR1 KGHDR and CDR2 SFDVKD. V lost 1 base to trimming and J lost 10 bases, with 4 bases between them.

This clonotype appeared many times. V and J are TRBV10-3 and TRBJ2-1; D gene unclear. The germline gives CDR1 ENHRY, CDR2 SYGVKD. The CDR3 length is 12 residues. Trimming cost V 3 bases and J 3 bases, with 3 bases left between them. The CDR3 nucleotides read TGTGCCATCAGTGACATCTACAATGAGCAGTTCTTC. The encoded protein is CAISDIYNEQFF.

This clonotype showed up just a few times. In nucleotides, the CDR3 is TGTGCCACCAGCAGAGCGCACAGCCAAAACATTCAGTACTTC. Protein sequence: CATSRAHSQNIQYF. The genes are TRBV15 and TRBJ2-4; D call uncertain. Between the trimmed V and J ends, which lost 1 base and 5 bases, there was a span of 9 bases. The CDR3 extends over 14 amino acids. In germline, CDR1 is LNHNV, CDR2 YYDKDF (reference sequence).

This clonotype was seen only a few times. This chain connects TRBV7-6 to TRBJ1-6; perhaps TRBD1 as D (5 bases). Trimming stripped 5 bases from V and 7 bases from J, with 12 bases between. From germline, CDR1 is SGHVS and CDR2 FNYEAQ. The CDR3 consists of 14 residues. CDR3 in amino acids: CASSRRTQNSPLHF. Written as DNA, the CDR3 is TGTGCCAGCAGCAGGCGGACACAGAATTCACCCCTCCACTTT. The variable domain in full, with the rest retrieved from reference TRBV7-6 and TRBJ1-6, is GAGVSQSPRYKVTKRGQDVALRCDPISGHVSLYWYRQALGQGPEFLTYFNYEAQQDKSGLPNDRFSAERPEGSISTLTIQRTEQRDSAMYRCASSRRTQNSPLHFGNGTRLTVT.

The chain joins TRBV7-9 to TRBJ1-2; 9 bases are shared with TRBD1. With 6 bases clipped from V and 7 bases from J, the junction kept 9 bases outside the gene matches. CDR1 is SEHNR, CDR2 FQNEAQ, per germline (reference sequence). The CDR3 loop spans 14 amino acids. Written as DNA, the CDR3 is TGTGCCAGCAGACGCTCCGGACAGGGGTCTGGCTACACCTTC. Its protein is CASRRSGQGSGYTF.

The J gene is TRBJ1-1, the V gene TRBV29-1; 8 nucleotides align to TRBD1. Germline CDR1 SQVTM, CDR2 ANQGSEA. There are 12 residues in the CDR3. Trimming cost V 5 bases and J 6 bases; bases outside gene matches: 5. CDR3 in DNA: TGCAGCGTTCCCAGGGGGCTCGCTGAAGCTTTCTTT. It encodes CSVPRGLAEAFF.

CDR3 loop: CASSLRAGGVSGTEAFF. The DNA of the CDR3 is TGTGCCAGCAGCTTACGCGCAGGGGGCGTAAGCGGGACTGAAGCTTTCTTT. The chain links TRBV7-9 to TRBJ1-1, with 8 positions matching TRBD1. This CDR3 has 17 residues. The V segment lost 2 bases and the J segment 5 bases; nucleotides outside the gene matches: 13. From germline, CDR1 is SEHNR and CDR2 FQNEAQ (reference sequence).